A selection of T cell receptor beta chains follows, all from one sample in a study of graft-versus-host responses after intestinal transplantation. Assay used: immunoSEQ multiplex PCR; TCRdb lists only in-frame clones, some missing. The sample has approximately 60,000 clones, roughly 90% seen once. The sample consisted of PBMCs, taken 26 days after transplant. All receptors come from a human patient who received an intestinal transplant, so some T cells may come from the graft donor. Each CDR3 is given with its conserved first and last residue. The D gene is left open where the match is weak. Not every row has a clone size; where given, it reads once, few, many or a size class.

J gene | clone size | D gene | V gene | CDR3 DNA | CDR3 protein
TRBJ2-5 | once | NA | TRBV7-9 | TGTGCCAGCAGCTTACCCCTCAGCGTAGCCGAAGAGACCCAGTACTTC | CASSLPLSVAEETQYF
TRBJ1-6 | NA | NA | TRBV25-1 | TGTGCCAGCCGGCCAGGGCCCAATTCACCCCTCCACTTT | CASRPGPNSPLHF
TRBJ2-3 | NA | NA | TRBV7-2 | TGTGCCAGCAGCTTACTGGGGCAGGGATCAGATACGCAGTATTTT | CASSLLGQGSDTQYF
TRBJ1-2 | once | NA | TRBV27 | TGTGCCAGCAGTGACGACGGGACTTTAAACTATGGCTACACCTTC | CASSDDGTLNYGYTF
TRBJ2-1 | NA | TRBD1 | TRBV6-1 | TGTGCCAGCAGGAGGGGGCCCGGGATCTATGAGCAGTTCTTC | CASRRGPGIYEQFF
TRBJ1-1 | NA | TRBD1 | TRBV4-1 | TGCGCCAGCAGCCAAGGGGGGGACAGGGGGCCCACTGAAGCTTTCTTT | CASSQGGDRGPTEAFF
TRBJ2-7 | NA | NA | TRBV5-5 | TGTGCCAGCAGCTTGGACAGCACCTACGAGCAGTACTTC | CASSLDSTYEQYF
TRBJ1-2 | NA | NA | TRBV19 | TGTGCCAGTAGTATAGACCGGGGAGCTAACTATGGCTACACCTTC | CASSIDRGANYGYTF
TRBJ2-1 | NA | TRBD2 | TRBV7-3 | TGTGCCAGCAGCTCACCCTTCGAGCGGGAGGGCCCCAGTGAGCAGTTCTTC | CASSSPFEREGPSEQFF
TRBJ1-1 | NA | TRBD1 | TRBV27 | TGTGCCAGCAGTTTAGGACAGGGGGACACTGAAGCTTTCTTT | CASSLGQGDTEAFF
TRBJ1-6 | NA | NA | TRBV4-1 | TGCGCCAGCAGCCCATTGGGGAGTTTTTCACCCCTCCACTTT | CASSPLGSFSPLHF
TRBJ2-1 | once | NA | TRBV2 | TGTGCCAGCAGAGGCGGGCCGGGCAATGAGCAGTTCTTC | CASRGGPGNEQFF
TRBJ1-2 | NA | NA | TRBV5-4 | TGTGCCAGCAGCCCCCCCGGACAGCTACACTATGGCTACACCTTC | CASSPPGQLHYGYTF
TRBJ2-6 | NA | NA | TRBV11-2 | TGTGCCAGCAGCTTAGTTCTTGGCGCCAACGTCCTGACTTTC | CASSLVLGANVLTF
TRBJ2-5 | NA | NA | TRBV13 | TGTGCCAGCAGCTTAGGCAGGGTAGAGACCCAGTACTTC | CASSLGRVETQYF
TRBJ1-2 | NA | TRBD1 | TRBV11-2 | TGTGCCAGCAGTTCCGGGACAGGGGCGGCCTACTATGGCTACACCTTC | CASSSGTGAAYYGYTF
TRBJ2-1 | NA | TRBD2 | TRBV6-4 | TGTGCCAGCAGTGCCGGGACTAGCGGGAGTGAGCAGTTCTTC | CASSAGTSGSEQFF
TRBJ2-1 | NA | TRBD2 | TRBV18 | TGTGCCAGCTCACCCACTAGCGGGGGGGCCAGTGAGCAGTTCTTC | CASSPTSGGASEQFF
TRBJ2-1 | few | TRBD2 | TRBV4-2 | TGTGCCAGCAGCGAGACCCTAGCGGGGGGTAATGAGCAGTTCTTC | CASSETLAGGNEQFF
TRBJ2-7 | NA | TRBD1 | TRBV5-6 | TGTGCCAGCAGCTGGGCCGGGACAGGGGTCTACGAGCAGTACTTC | CASSWAGTGVYEQYF
TRBJ1-1 | NA | NA | TRBV20-1 | TGCAGTGCGCGCCCGAACACTGAAGCTTTCTTT | CSARPNTEAFF
TRBJ2-1 | NA | NA | TRBV7-9 | TGTGCCAGCAGGACGAGGGGAGGCAATGAGCAGTTCTTC | CASRTRGGNEQFF
TRBJ2-3 | medium-sized | TRBD2 | TRBV28 | TGTGCCAGCAGTTTGGTTTCTAGACTAGCGGTAGATACGCAGTATTTT | CASSLVSRLAVDTQYF
TRBJ2-2 | NA | TRBD2 | TRBV28 | TGTGCCAGCACCCTGGACAGTCTGACTAGCGGGACCGGGGAGCTGTTTTTT | CASTLDSLTSGTGELFF
TRBJ2-5 | NA | TRBD2 | TRBV6-5 | TGTGCCAGCAGTTACACTAGCGGGTCGGGAGAGACCCAGTACTTC | CASSYTSGSGETQYF
TRBJ2-7 | NA | NA | TRBV11-2 | TGTGCCAGCAGCCCATGGGCACAGGGAAGCTACGAGCAGTACTTC | CASSPWAQGSYEQYF
TRBJ2-3 | NA | NA | TRBV7-9 | TGTGCCAGCAGCTTAGTGGGGGCTCGGACAGATACGCAGTATTTT | CASSLVGARTDTQYF
TRBJ1-5 | NA | NA | TRBV19 | TGTGCCAGTAGTATTCTGGAACTCAGGGGTAATCAGCCCCAGCATTTT | CASSILELRGNQPQHF
TRBJ1-1 | NA | NA | TRBV12-5 | TGTGCTAGTGGTTTGGTACTTTCCCCCGGTGGGAACACTGAAGCTTTCTTT | CASGLVLSPGGNTEAFF
TRBJ2-2 | NA | TRBD1 | TRBV27 | TGTGCCAGCAGTCTATACCAGGGGGCGGGCACCGGGGAGCTGTTTTTT | CASSLYQGAGTGELFF
TRBJ1-2 | NA | TRBD1 | TRBV27 | TGTGCCAGCAGTTTAACTGGACAGGGCCCGGGGGGTGGCTACACCTTC | CASSLTGQGPGGGYTF
TRBJ2-1 | once | TRBD2 | TRBV7-3 | TGTGCCAGCAGCTACAGCGGGGGGGCCGTAGATGAGCAGTTCTTC | CASSYSGGAVDEQFF
TRBJ1-2 | NA | TRBD1 | TRBV2 | TGTGCCAGCAGCAGTACCGGGACAGAGGGCCCGGACACCTTC | CASSSTGTEGPDTF
TRBJ2-7 | NA | TRBD2 | TRBV4-2 | TGTGCCAGCAGCCAAGCTAGCGGGGGGGCCGAGCAGTACTTC | CASSQASGGAEQYF
TRBJ2-1 | NA | NA | TRBV28 | TGTGCCAGCAGTTCGCCCTACGACAGCTCCTACAATGAGCAGTTCTTC | CASSSPYDSSYNEQFF
TRBJ1-2 | NA | NA | TRBV9 | TGTGCCAGCAACATAGATGAGGGAACAGGGAACTATGGCTACACCTTC | CASNIDEGTGNYGYTF
TRBJ1-1 | NA | TRBD1 | TRBV10-2 | TGCGCCAGGCCGGGACAGGGGGCGAACACTGAAGCTTTCTTT | CARPGQGANTEAFF
TRBJ1-2 | NA | NA | TRBV6-5 | TGTGCCAGCTCCGGAGGGCGAGCTAACTATGGCTACACCTTC | CASSGGRANYGYTF
TRBJ1-1 | NA | NA | TRBV6-1 | TGTGCCAGCCATCCGGGGGGGGCTGGCACTGAAGCTTTCTTT | CASHPGGAGTEAFF
TRBJ2-5 | NA | NA | TRBV28 | TGTGCCAGCAGTTTAGACAGCTTAGGTGAGACCCAGTACTTC | CASSLDSLGETQYF
TRBJ1-1 | NA | TRBD1 | TRBV9 | TGTGCCAGCAGCGTCCTGCTAGGACAGGGACGAGGCACTGAAGCTTTCTTT | CASSVLLGQGRGTEAFF
TRBJ1-2 | NA | NA | TRBV14 | TGTGCCAGCAGCCAAGATCCGTTCGGGGTATCTAACTATGGCTACACCTTC | CASSQDPFGVSNYGYTF
TRBJ1-1 | NA | TRBD1 | TRBV11-3 | TGTGCCAGCAGCCCCCAGGGGGGAACTGAAGCTTTCTTT | CASSPQGGTEAFF
TRBJ1-5 | NA | NA | TRBV7-9 | TGTGCCAGCAGCTCGGGGGGTTGGAATCAGCCCCAGCATTTT | CASSSGGWNQPQHF
TRBJ2-7 | NA | TRBD1 | TRBV4-2 | TGTGCCAGCAGCCAAGGTTTGGACAGGGTTTACTCCTACGAGCAGTACTTC | CASSQGLDRVYSYEQYF
TRBJ2-2 | NA | NA | TRBV5-1 | TGCGCCAGTGCGGCGGGGTCCGGGGAGCTGTTTTTT | CASAAGSGELFF
TRBJ1-5 | NA | TRBD1 | TRBV27 | TGTGCCAGTCAGCAGGGGGCAGGCAATCAGCCCCAGCATTTT | CASQQGAGNQPQHF
TRBJ2-4 | NA | NA | TRBV19 | TGTGCCAGTAGTATAGGCCCGGTAGCCAAAAACATTCAGTACTTC | CASSIGPVAKNIQYF
TRBJ1-1 | NA | NA | TRBV2 | TGTGCCAGCAGCGAGACACCGAACACTGAAGCTTTCTTT | CASSETPNTEAFF
TRBJ2-4 | NA | NA | TRBV6-1 | TGTGCCAGCACCTCCCCGGGAGAAAACATTCAGTACTTC | CASTSPGENIQYF
TRBJ2-2 | NA | NA | TRBV9 | TGTGCCAGCAGCGTAGTAGGACTACCCACCGGGGAGCTGTTTTTT | CASSVVGLPTGELFF
TRBJ1-2 | NA | NA | TRBV5-1 | TGCGCCAGCAGCTTGGCCGTCGGGGGGGGAGCCGAGGGAGGCTACACCTTC | CASSLAVGGGAEGGYTF
TRBJ1-1 | NA | TRBD1 | TRBV2 | TGTGCCAGCAGTCTGACAGGGGGCGCAGGGACTGAAGCTTTCTTT | CASSLTGGAGTEAFF
TRBJ1-5 | NA | TRBD1 | TRBV5-8 | TGTGCCAGCAGCCTAGGACAGGGGGCTTTCCAGCCCCAGCATTTT | CASSLGQGAFQPQHF
TRBJ1-5 | NA | NA | TRBV28 | TGTGCCAGCAGTTTATCGTCATTCGGGGGCAATCAGCCCCAGCATTTT | CASSLSSFGGNQPQHF